Below, 10 T cell receptor beta chains from the same sample are listed, as sequenced in a study of metastatic and nonmetastatic thyroid tumors. Patients had received no treatment of any kind before thyroid surgery. TCRdb reprocessed the PCR reads via MiXCR. The table lists some 38,000 clones, approximately 12% of them singletons, with 9.5% in the top ten. Sequencing was done on a sample of blood. These receptors were obtained from a female donor with papillary thyroid cancer or a benign thyroid nodule (not recorded which). Some clones in this sample may be carry-over from other donors' samples.

The chain has TRBV19 and TRBJ1-5; no firm D call. In germline, CDR1 is LNHDA, CDR2 SQIVND (reference sequence). V lost 1 base to trimming and J lost 7 bases, with 11 bases between them. The CDR3 runs 14 residues. For the CDR3, the DNA is TGTGCCAGTAGTATAGGCGGGGTTGGGCAGCCCCAGCATTTT. This codes for CASSIGGVGQPQHF.

J is TRBJ2-2 and V is TRBV27; TRBD2 matches at 9 bases. Trimming at V came to 2 bases and at J to 7 bases, leaving 11 bases not matched to a gene. This CDR3 is built from 17 residues. CDR1 is MNHEY, CDR2 SMNVEV, per germline (reference sequence). The CDR3: CASSLASGTAVGGELFF. The CDR3 nucleotides read TGTGCCAGCAGTTTAGCTAGCGGGACTGCTGTGGGCGGGGAGCTGTTTTTT.

Note on this clone: One end of the junction is discordant with germline, which a read error may explain. Other nucleotide sequences in the sample specify the same CDR3. V and J are TRBV19 and TRBJ2-2; D gene uncertain. This CDR3 comprises 16 residues. Germline V gene sequence: CDR1 LNHDA, CDR2 SQIVND (reference sequence). The CDR3 spells CASSTPERGNTGELFF. CDR3 sequence (DNA): TGTGCCAGTAGTACCCCGGAGCGTGGGAACACTGGGGAGCTGTTTTTT. The full variable domain, with the rest looked up from reference TRBV19 and TRBJ2-2, is DGGITQSPKYLFRKEGQNVTLSCEQNLNHDAMYWYRQDPGQGLRLIYYSQIVNDFQKGDIAEGYSVSREKKESFPLTVTSAQKNPTAFYLCASSTPERGNTGELFFGEGSRLTVL.

This clone appeared many times. Other DNA sequences in the sample encode the same CDR3. The chain combines TRBV27 with TRBJ2-7, with D perhaps TRBD1 (6 bases). Trimming shortened V by 0 bases and J by 3 bases, and 6 bases separated the two germline ends. CDR1 and CDR2 from the germline V gene are MNHEY and SMNVEV (reference sequence). CDR3 length: 13 residues. The CDR3 coding sequence is TGTGCCAGCAGTTTATCAGGGGGCTACGAGCAGTACTTC. Residues: CASSLSGGYEQYF.

This clone appeared many times. The rearrangement uses TRBV14 and TRBJ2-7, with 7 bases fitting TRBD1. After removal of 0 bases from V and 6 bases from J, the junction contained 8 bases not matched to a gene. Looked up from germline, CDR1 is SGHDN and CDR2 is FVKESK. The CDR3 is made up of 15 amino acids. Here the CDR3 reads CASSQEGNTGVEQYF. For the CDR3, the DNA is TGTGCCAGCAGCCAAGAAGGGAATACAGGGGTCGAGCAGTACTTC. Based on the CDR3 plus reference TRBV14 and TRBJ2-7, the full variable domain is EAGVTQFPSHSVIEKGQTVTLRCDPISGHDNLYWYRRVMGKEIKFLLHFVKESKQDESGMPNNRFLAERTGGTYSTLKVQPAELEDSGVYFCASSQEGNTGVEQYFGPGTRLTVT.

Remarks on this clone: It may be a read error: a sequence one base away is much more abundant. Other DNA sequences in this specimen translate into the identical CDR3. V usage is TRBV29-1 and J usage is TRBJ1-2; D is uncertain. This CDR3 has 11 amino acids. Germline V gene lookup returns CDR1 SQVTM and CDR2 ANQGSEA. In DNA, the CDR3 is TGCAGCGTAGAAGAGCCCACCGGCTACACCTTC. Translation: CSVEEPTGYTF.

At least ten counts were recorded for this clone. Being one base from a much bigger clone, this may be a read error. The chain joins TRBV10-3 to TRBJ2-3, with TRBD2 matching 7 bases. V shed 7 bases and J 3 bases; nucleotides not matched to a gene: 10. The CDR3 is made up of 15 amino acids. Germline values: CDR1 ENHRY, CDR2 SYGVKD. CDR3 region: CAITEGLAATDTQYF. The CDR3 region has the DNA TGTGCCATCACCGAGGGTCTAGCGGCAACAGATACGCAGTATTTT.

In this sample, this clone turned up many times. The rearrangement links TRBV11-2 to TRBJ1-5, with D uncertain. V dropped 0 bases and J dropped 6 bases, with 12 bases sitting between them. Looked up from germline, CDR1 is SGHAT and CDR2 is FQNNGV. This CDR3 region has 15 residues. In DNA form, the CDR3 reads TGTGCCAGCAGCTTAGATACGGCGGGTGCTCAGCCCCAGCATTTT. Encoded protein: CASSLDTAGAQPQHF.

This clone showed up many times. The J gene is TRBJ2-1, the V gene TRBV19; D is unresolved. The CDR3 extends over 16 amino acids. CDR1 is LNHDA, CDR2 SQIVND, per germline (reference sequence). Trimming pared 2 bases from V and 9 bases from J, leaving 20 bases between. CDR3 sequence: CASSIIDRTSHTEQFF. The CDR3 DNA is TGTGCCAGTAGTATAATAGACCGAACCTCCCATACTGAGCAGTTCTTC.

The J gene is TRBJ1-2, the V gene TRBV7-6; TRBD1 agrees at 9 bases. V was pared by 4 bases and J by 1 base, with 4 bases of the junction left unmatched. The CDR3 is 15 amino acids. From germline, CDR1 is SGHVS and CDR2 FNYEAQ. The CDR3 is CASSSGQGFNYGYTF. CDR3 DNA: TGTGCCAGCAGCTCGGGACAGGGTTTTAACTATGGCTACACCTTC. Combining the CDR3 with reference TRBV7-6 and TRBJ1-2 gives the whole variable domain GAGVSQSPRYKVTKRGQDVALRCDPISGHVSLYWYRQALGQGPEFLTYFNYEAQQDKSGLPNDRFSAERPEGSISTLTIQRTEQRDSAMYRCASSSGQGFNYGYTFGSGTRLTVV.